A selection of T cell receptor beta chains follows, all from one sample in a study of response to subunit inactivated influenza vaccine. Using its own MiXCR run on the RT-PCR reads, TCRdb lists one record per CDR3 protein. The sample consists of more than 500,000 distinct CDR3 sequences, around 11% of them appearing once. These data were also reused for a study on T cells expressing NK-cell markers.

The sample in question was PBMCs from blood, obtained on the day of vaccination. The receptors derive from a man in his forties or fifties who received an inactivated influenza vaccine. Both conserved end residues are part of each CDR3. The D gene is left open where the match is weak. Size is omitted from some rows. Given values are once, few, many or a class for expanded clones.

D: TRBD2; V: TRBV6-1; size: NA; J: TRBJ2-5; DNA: TGTGCCAGCAGTGAACAAGCGGGAGGGCTAGAGACCCAGTACTTC; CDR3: CASSEQAGGLETQYF
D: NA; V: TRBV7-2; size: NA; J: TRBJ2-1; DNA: TGTGCCAGCAGCTTAGAAGGAGTATACAATGAGCAGTTCTTC; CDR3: CASSLEGVYNEQFF
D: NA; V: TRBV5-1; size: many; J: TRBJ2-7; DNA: TGCGCCAGCAAAGGAGAATACGAGCAGTACTTC; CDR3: CASKGEYEQYF
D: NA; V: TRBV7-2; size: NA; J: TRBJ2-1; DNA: TGTGCCAGCACCTGGGGCGGGTCCGGGGCCAATGAGCAGTTCTTC; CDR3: CASTWGGSGANEQFF
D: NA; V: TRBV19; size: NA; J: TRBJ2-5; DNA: TGTGCCAGTAGTATAGGAGTGGGCCGGGCTAGACAGGCTTCGGGCCAAGAGACCCAGTACTTC; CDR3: CASSIGVGRARQASGQETQYF
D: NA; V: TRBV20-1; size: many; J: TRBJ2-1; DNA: TGCAGTGCTAGGAGTAGTAGGGACTGGACCAACGAGCAGTTCTTC; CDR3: CSARSSRDWTNEQFF
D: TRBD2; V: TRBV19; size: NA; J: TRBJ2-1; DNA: TGTGCCAGTAGTGCCGGGACTAGCGGAGTGCAGTTCTTC; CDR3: CASSAGTSGVQFF
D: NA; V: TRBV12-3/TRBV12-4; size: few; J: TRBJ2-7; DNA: TGTGCCAGCAGTTTAACGTCAGTCCCCTCCTACGAGCAGTACTTC; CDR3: CASSLTSVPSYEQYF
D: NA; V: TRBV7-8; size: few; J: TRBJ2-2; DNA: TGTGCCAGCAGTCCTTTCGGACTTATGAACACCGGGGAGCTGTTTTTT; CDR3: CASSPFGLMNTGELFF
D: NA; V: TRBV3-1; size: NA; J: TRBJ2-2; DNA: TGTGCCAGCAGCCAAGGGGCCGTCGCCGGGGAGCTGTTTTTT; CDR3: CASSQGAVAGELFF
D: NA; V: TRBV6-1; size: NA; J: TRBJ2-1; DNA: TGTGCCAGCAGACTGACTAAAGAGCAGTTCTTC; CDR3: CASRLTKEQFF
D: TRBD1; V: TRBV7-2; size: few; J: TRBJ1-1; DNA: TGTGCCAGCAGCTTATTTACAATAGGACAGGCTGAAGCTTTCTTT; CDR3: CASSLFTIGQAEAFF
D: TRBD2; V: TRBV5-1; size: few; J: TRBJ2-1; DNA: TGCGCCAGCAGACTCCCGGGACTAGCGGGAGTCAATGAGCAGTTCTTC; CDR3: CASRLPGLAGVNEQFF
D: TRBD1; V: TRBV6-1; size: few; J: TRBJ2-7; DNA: TGTGCCAGCAGGAGGGACAGGGACAACTTCTACGAGCAGTACTTC; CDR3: CASRRDRDNFYEQYF
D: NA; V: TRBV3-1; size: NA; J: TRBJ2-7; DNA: TGTGCCAGCAGCCATCTCCCGAGGGGGGGCTCGCCCTACGAGCAGTACTTC; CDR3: CASSHLPRGGSPYEQYF
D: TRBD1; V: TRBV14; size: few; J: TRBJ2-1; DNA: TGTGCCAGCACCAGGGGAAGGGGGCCTTACAATGAGCAGTTCTTC; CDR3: CASTRGRGPYNEQFF
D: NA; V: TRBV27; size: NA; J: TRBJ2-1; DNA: TGTGCCAGCACGGACTACTCCTACAATGAGCAGTTCTTC; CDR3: CASTDYSYNEQFF
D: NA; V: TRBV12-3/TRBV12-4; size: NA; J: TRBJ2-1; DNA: TGTGCCAGCAGTTTAGGGCCTCTCCGTTTATCCTACAATGAGCAGTTCTTC; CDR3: CASSLGPLRLSYNEQFF
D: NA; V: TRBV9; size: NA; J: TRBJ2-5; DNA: TGTGCCAGCAGCGTAAATCCTGGTGGGGTCCAAGAGACCCAGTACTTC; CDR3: CASSVNPGGVQETQYF
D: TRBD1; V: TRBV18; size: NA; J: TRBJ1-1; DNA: TGTGCCAGCTCACCTCTCCGACAGGGCCCCCTGAACACTGAAGCTTTCTTT; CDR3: CASSPLRQGPLNTEAFF
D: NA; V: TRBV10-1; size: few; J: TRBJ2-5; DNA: TGCGCCAGCAGTGAACCAGGATTTGAGACCCAGTACTTC; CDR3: CASSEPGFETQYF
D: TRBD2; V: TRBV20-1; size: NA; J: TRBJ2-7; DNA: TGCAGTGCTCCCCAGCGGGATGGCACCTACGAGCAGTACTTC; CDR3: CSAPQRDGTYEQYF
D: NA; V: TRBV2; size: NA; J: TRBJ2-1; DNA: TGTGCCAGCCGGGTCGGGGGCGGGAGAAGGTTAATGAATGAGCAGTTCTTC; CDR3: CASRVGGGRRLMNEQFF
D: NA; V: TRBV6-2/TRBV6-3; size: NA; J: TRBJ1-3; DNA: TGTGCCAGCAGTCTCACCCGGACGGCCCCTGGAAACACCATATATTTT; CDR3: CASSLTRTAPGNTIYF
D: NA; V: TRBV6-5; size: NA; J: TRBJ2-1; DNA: TGTGCCAGCAGTTACGTTAGGGGTGGCCATGAGCAGTTCTTC; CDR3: CASSYVRGGHEQFF
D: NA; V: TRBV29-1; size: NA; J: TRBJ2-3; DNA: TGCAGCGTTGGGGCGGTCTATACAGATACGCAGTATTTT; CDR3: CSVGAVYTDTQYF
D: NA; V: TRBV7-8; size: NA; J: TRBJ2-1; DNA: TGTGCCAGCAGCTTCACCCCCGGGTGGAGCTCCTACAATGAGCAGTTCTTC; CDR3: CASSFTPGWSSYNEQFF
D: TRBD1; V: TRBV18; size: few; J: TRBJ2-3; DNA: TGTGCCAGCTCCCGAACAGGGGACGTGGCCTCAGATACGCAGTATTTT; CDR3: CASSRTGDVASDTQYF
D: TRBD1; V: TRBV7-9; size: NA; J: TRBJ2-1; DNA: TGTGCCAGCAGCTTAGCGCTGGGGACAGCGTTCTACAATGAGCAGTTCTTC; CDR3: CASSLALGTAFYNEQFF
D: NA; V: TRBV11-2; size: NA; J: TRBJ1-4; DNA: TGTGCCAGCAGCGGCCGGGACACCCCTGACGAAAAACTGTTTTTT; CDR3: CASSGRDTPDEKLFF
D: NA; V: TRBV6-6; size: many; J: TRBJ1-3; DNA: TGTGCCAGCACCGACAGGGGAAACACCATATATTTT; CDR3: CASTDRGNTIYF
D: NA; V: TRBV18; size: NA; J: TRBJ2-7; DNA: TGTGCCAGCCCCCCGGGTGGCGAGCAGTACTTC; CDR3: CASPPGGEQYF
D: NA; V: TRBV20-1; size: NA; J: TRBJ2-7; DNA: TGCAGTGCTAGAGATCCGAGGGGCGCCTACGAGCAGTACTTC; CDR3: CSARDPRGAYEQYF
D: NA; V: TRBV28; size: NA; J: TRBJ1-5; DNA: TGTGCCAGCAGTCCTTTAGATCTCCGGAGCAATCAGCCCCAGCATTTT; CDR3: CASSPLDLRSNQPQHF
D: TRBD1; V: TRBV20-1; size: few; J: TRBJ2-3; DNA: TGCAGTGTCCCAAACCAGGACAGGGCTACGGATACGCAGTATTTT; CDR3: CSVPNQDRATDTQYF
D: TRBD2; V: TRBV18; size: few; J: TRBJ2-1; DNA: TGTGCCAGCTCACCCAGGGAGGGCAATGAGCAGTTCTTC; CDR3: CASSPREGNEQFF
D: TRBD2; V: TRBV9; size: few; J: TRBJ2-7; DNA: TGTGCCAGCAGCATCGGGACTAGCGGTGACTACGAGCAGTACTTC; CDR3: CASSIGTSGDYEQYF
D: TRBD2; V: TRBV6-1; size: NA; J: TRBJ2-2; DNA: TGTGCCAGCAGGACTAGCGGGAGGAGGACCGGGGAGCTGTTTTTT; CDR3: CASRTSGRRTGELFF
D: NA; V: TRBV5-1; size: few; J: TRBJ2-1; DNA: TGCGCCAGCAGCCCTTTTTGGGCAGGGCTTGACGAGCAGTTCTTC; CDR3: CASSPFWAGLDEQFF
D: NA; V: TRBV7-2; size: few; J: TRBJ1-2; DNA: TGTGCCAGCATCCTTGGTCGGGGGGCAGGTGGCTACACCTTC; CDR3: CASILGRGAGGYTF
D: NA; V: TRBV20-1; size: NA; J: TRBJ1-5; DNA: TGCAGTGCTAGAGACGGAAGTCGGCCCCAGCATTTT; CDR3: CSARDGSRPQHF
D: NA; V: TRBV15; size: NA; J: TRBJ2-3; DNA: TGTGCCACCAGTAGGGACCGAACGAACACAGATACGCAGTATTTT; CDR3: CATSRDRTNTDTQYF
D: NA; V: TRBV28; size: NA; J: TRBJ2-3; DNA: TGTACCAGCAGTTTATATGGACAGCTACTTGGAGATACGCAGTATTTT; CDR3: CTSSLYGQLLGDTQYF
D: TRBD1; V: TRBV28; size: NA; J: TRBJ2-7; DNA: TGTGCCAGCAGTCCCAGGGGGACAGGGGACGAGCAGTACTTC; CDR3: CASSPRGTGDEQYF
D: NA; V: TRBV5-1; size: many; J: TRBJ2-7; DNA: TGCGCCAGCAGCTTGGCCTCTGGGGAGCAGTACTTC; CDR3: CASSLASGEQYF
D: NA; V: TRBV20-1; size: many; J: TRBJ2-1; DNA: TGCAGTGCTAGGGGACCTTCGGCCAATGAGCAGTTCTTC; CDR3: CSARGPSANEQFF
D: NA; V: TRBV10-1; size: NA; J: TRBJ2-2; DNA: TGCGCCAGCAGTGAGTCTTCCAGGGCCGGGGAGCTGTTTTTT; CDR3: CASSESSRAGELFF
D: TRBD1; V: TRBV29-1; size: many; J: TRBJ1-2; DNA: TGCAGCGTTGGGACAGGCTATGGCTACACCTTC; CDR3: CSVGTGYGYTF
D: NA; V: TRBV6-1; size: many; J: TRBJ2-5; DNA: TGTGCCAGCAGCCCTACAGGGGACTTAGAGACCCAGTACTTC; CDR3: CASSPTGDLETQYF
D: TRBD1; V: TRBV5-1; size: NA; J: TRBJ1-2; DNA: TGCGCCAGCAGCCCGGAAGGGACAGGGGTAGCCGCTGAGCTCTTC; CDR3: CASSPEGTGVAAELF
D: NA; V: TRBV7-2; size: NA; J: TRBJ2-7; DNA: TGTGCCAGCAGCTTGTCCCCTGTAGGGGGGTACGAGCAGTACTTC; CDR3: CASSLSPVGGYEQYF
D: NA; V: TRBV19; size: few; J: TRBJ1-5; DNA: TGTGCCAGTAGTATAGATGGGGCAGGGAACAATCAGCCCCAGCATTTT; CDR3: CASSIDGAGNNQPQHF
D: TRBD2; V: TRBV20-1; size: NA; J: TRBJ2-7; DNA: TGCAGTGCTAGACAGACCAGCGGGAGGTACCACGAGCAGTACTTC; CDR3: CSARQTSGRYHEQYF
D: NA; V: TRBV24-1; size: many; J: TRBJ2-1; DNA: TGTGCCACCAGTGATTTAGACGGGAGCTCCTACAATGAGCAGTTCTTC; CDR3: CATSDLDGSSYNEQFF
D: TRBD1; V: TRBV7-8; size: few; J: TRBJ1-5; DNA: TGTGCCAGCAGCTTAATGACAGGGGGTTTCCCAAGCAATCAGCCCCAGCATTTT; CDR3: CASSLMTGGFPSNQPQHF